This T cell receptor (beta chain) was found in a study of graft-versus-host responses after intestinal transplantation. Only a few counts were recorded for this clone. Its cognate antigen is unknown. The V gene's germline CDR1 is SGHTS and CDR2 YDEGEE. V trimming: 0 bases; J trimming: 8 bases; junction bases outside the gene matches: 14. This CDR3 is 17 amino acids long. Measured with immunoSEQ multiplex PCR; TCRdb has only the in-frame clones, and not every one. The sample holds over 9,500 clones; over 70% are singletons and the top ten take 20%. Overall study findings and caveats: Recipient marrow held GvH clones, some first seen in ileum or blood.

Graft tissue processing released intraepithelial and lamina propria lymphocytes. The chain combines TRBV5-8 with TRBJ2-1; 7 bases map to TRBD2. The source material was ileum tissue, sampled roughly 450 days after intestinal transplantation. The clonotype was recovered from a human patient who received an intestinal transplant, so some T cells may come from the graft donor. Here the CDR3 reads CASSLAPSGAWRDEQFF. The CDR3 DNA reads as TGTGCCAGCAGCTTGGCCCCAAGCGGGGCATGGAGGGATGAGCAGTTCTTC.